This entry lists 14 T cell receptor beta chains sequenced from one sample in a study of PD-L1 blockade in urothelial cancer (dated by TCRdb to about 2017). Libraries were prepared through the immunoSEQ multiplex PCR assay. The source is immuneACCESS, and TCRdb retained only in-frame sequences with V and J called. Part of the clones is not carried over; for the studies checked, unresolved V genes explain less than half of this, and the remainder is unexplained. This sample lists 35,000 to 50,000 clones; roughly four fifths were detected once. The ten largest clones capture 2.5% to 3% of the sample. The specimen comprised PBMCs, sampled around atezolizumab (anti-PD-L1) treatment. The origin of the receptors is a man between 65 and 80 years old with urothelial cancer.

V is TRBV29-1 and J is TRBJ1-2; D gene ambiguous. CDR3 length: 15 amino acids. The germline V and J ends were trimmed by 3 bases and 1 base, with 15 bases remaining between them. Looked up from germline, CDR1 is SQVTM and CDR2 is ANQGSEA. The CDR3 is CSVEFSDGVNYGYTF. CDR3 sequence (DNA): TGCAGCGTTGAGTTCTCCGACGGGGTTAACTATGGCTACACCTTC.

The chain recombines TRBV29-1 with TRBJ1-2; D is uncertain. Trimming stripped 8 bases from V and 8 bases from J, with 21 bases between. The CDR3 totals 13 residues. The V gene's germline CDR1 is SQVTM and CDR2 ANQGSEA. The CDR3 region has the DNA TGCAGCTCGGCCTTGGGTGGGCTCGGAGGCTACACCTTC. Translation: CSSALGGLGGYTF.

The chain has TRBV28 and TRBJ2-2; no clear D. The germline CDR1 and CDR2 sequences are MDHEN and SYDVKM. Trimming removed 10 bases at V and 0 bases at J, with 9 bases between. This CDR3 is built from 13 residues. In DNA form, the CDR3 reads TGTGCCACTGAGGCGTCGAACACCGGGGAGCTGTTTTTT. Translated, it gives CATEASNTGELFF.

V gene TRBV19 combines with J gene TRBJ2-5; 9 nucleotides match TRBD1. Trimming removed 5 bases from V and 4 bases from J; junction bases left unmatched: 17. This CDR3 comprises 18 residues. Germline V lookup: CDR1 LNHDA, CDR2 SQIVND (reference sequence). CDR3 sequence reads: CASSLGTGGQGHPETQYF. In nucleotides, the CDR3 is TGTGCCAGTAGTTTGGGGACGGGGGGACAGGGTCATCCAGAGACCCAGTACTTC.

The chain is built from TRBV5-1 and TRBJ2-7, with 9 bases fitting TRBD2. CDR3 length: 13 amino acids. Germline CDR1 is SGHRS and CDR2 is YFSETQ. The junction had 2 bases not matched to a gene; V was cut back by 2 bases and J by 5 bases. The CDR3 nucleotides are TGCGCCAGCAGCTTTCAGCGGGAGGACGAGCAGTACTTC. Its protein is CASSFQREDEQYF. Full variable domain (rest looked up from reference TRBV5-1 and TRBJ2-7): KAGVTQTPRYLIKTRGQQVTLSCSPISGHRSVSWYQQTPGQGLQFLFEYFSETQRNKGNFPGRFSGRQFSNSRSEMNVSTLELGDSALYLCASSFQREDEQYFGPGTRLTVT.

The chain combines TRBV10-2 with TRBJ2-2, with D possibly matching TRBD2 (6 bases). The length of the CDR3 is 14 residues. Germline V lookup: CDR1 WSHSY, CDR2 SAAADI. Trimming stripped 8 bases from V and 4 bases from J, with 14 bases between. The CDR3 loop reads CASGGEVRTGELFF. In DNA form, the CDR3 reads TGCGCCAGCGGTGGGGAGGTCCGCACCGGGGAGCTGTTTTTT.

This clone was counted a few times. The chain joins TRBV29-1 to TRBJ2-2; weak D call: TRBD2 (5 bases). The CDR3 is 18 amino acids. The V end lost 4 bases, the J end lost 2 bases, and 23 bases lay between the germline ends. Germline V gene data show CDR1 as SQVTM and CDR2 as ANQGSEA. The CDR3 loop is CSVGASLVVRGNTGELFF. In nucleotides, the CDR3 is TGCAGCGTTGGAGCAAGCTTAGTGGTCCGGGGTAACACCGGGGAGCTGTTTTTT.

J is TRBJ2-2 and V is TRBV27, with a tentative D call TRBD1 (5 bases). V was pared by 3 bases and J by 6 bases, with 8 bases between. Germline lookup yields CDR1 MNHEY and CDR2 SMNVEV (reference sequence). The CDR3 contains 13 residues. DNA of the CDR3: TGTGCCAGCAGTTTTCAGGGTCCCGGGGAGCTGTTTTTT. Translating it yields CASSFQGPGELFF.

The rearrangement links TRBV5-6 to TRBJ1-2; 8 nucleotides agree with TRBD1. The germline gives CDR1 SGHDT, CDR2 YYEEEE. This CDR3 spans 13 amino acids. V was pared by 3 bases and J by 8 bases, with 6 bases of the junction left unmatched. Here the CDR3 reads CASSWTGTKGYTF. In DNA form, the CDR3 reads TGTGCCAGCAGCTGGACAGGGACTAAGGGCTACACCTTC.

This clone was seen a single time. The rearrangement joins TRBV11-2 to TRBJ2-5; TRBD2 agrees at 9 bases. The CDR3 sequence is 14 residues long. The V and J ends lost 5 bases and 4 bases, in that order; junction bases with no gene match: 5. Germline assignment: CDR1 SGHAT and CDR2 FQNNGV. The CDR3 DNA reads TGTGCCAGCAGCCCCAGGACTAGCGCAGAGACCCAGTACTTC. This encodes CASSPRTSAETQYF.

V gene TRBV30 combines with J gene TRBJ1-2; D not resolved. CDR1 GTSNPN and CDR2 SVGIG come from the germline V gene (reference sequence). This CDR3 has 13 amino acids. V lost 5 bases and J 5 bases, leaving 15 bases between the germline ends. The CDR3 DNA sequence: TGTGCCTGGGGAACGGAGAGTGGGTATGGCTACACCTTC. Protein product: CAWGTESGYGYTF.

CDR3 protein: CASSLYRGTDTQYF. The CDR3 region has the DNA TGTGCCAGCAGCTTGTACAGGGGCACAGATACGCAGTATTTT. V gene TRBV5-8 combines with J gene TRBJ2-3; the D gene is possibly TRBD1 (6 bases). Trimming took 1 base from V and 1 from J, leaving 7 bases between them. The germline CDR1 and CDR2 sequences are SGHTS and YDEGEE. The CDR3 totals 14 residues.

DNA for the CDR3: TGTGCCAGCTCACCGGGACAGCCGAGCTCCTACAATGAGCAGTTCTTC. Protein product: CASSPGQPSSYNEQFF. This rearrangement joins TRBV18 to TRBJ2-1; 7 bases fit TRBD1. Per germline, CDR1 KGHSH and CDR2 LQKENI. The CDR3 extends over 16 amino acids. V shed 3 bases, J shed 0 bases, and the junction held 5 bases outside the gene matches. Together with reference TRBV18 and TRBJ2-1, the CDR3 gives the full variable domain: NAGVMQNPRHLVRRRGQEARLRCSPMKGHSHVYWYRQLPEEGLKFMVYLQKENIIDESGMPKERFSAEFPKEGPSILRIQQVVRGDSAAYFCASSPGQPSSYNEQFFGPGTRLTVL.

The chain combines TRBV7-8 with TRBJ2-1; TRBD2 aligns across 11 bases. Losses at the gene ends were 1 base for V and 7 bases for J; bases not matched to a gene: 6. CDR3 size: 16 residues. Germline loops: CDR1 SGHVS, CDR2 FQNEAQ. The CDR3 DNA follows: TGTGCCAGCAGCTTAGTAGGTAGCGGGAGGGCTAATGAGCAGTTCTTC. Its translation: CASSLVGSGRANEQFF.